The TCR beta chain described here comes from a study of blood T cell repertoires in COVID-19. Authors' processing steps: Cell counts per sample came from amplifying reference gene primers. Some clones are missing from TCRdb's copy, which holds only in-frame ones; the method was immunoSEQ multiplex PCR. V and J calls and clone size come straight from that table; D and trimming were deduced from the DNA. The sample includes 250,000 to 300,000 clones, 87% of them seen just once. V gave up 2 bases and J gave up 3 bases; unmatched junction bases: 7. Germline loops: CDR1 MNHNS, CDR2 SASEGT. The CDR3 is made up of 15 amino acids.

The chain employs TRBV6-1 and TRBJ2-7, with TRBD1 matching over 7 bases. The TCR comes from a woman aged 45 to 65 who had recovered from COVID-19. Sequences were obtained from peripheral blood. CDR3 sequence: CASSEPATGIYEQYF. The CDR3 DNA reads as TGTGCCAGCAGTGAACCGGCGACAGGGATCTACGAGCAGTACTTC.